This T cell receptor beta chain is from a study of CD8+CD57+ T cells in acquired aplastic anemia. The wider study: Sorting CD4+ and CD8+ cells gave DNA averaging around 3 ug. Healthy donor CD4+ cell samples had a mean of roughly 10 million reads.

Points from the study as a whole: Researchers reported that CD8+ Simpson's diversity was not significantly different in patients versus controls.

The CDR3 has 15 residues. Germline loops: CDR1 SGHAT, CDR2 FQNNGV. Trimming at V came to 4 bases and at J to 2 bases, leaving 3 bases not matched to a gene. Profiling of TCR beta VDJ combinations and CDR3 sequences used genomic DNA as template. Each CDR3 protein gets one entry after TCRdb re-called the reads with MiXCR. The data hold 150,000 to 200,000 distinct CDR3 sequences, with approximately 49% observed a single time. Worth noting for this clonotype: The target antigen is unknown. The final CDR3 position lacks the conserved phenylalanine or tryptophan, pointing to a likely read error.

The sample taken for sequencing was sorted CD4+, CD8+, or CD8+CD57+ T cells (not recorded which) from PBMCs. This chain uses TRBV11-2 with TRBJ2-1, with 9 bases aligning to TRBD2. This TCR derives from a human donor in good health. CDR3 in DNA: TGTGCCAGCAGCTCCAGACTAGCGGCCTACAATGAGCAGTTCTCC. Residues: CASSSRLAAYNEQFS.